This is a list of T cell receptor beta chains from one sample in a study of shared clonotypes between healthy human individuals. The repertoire was sequenced with immunoSEQ multiplex PCR; TCRdb's copy has only in-frame clones and lacks some. The data show 1,400,000 or so clones, with approximately 98.5% seen just once and approximately 0.38% held by the top ten. Source material: naive CD4+ T cells sorted from blood. These receptors were obtained from a man aged 25-45 years in good health. Each CDR3 is given with its conserved first and last residue.

j_call | v_call | cdr3_aa
TRBJ1-1 | TRBV5-1 | CASSLMGLNTEAFF
TRBJ2-5 | TRBV5-1 | CASSLQGRGETQYF
TRBJ1-2 | TRBV28 | CASRRTGGPGGYTF
TRBJ2-7 | TRBV5-5 | CASSLGGLAGGPEEQYF
TRBJ1-1 | TRBV9 | CASSVFPTNTEAFF
TRBJ2-3 | TRBV18 | CASSPLLGGRRTSTDTQYF
TRBJ1-2 | TRBV5-4 | CASSEPGQGASVYGYTF
TRBJ2-7 | TRBV7-9 | CASGPRTGFYEQYF
TRBJ2-5 | TRBV28 | CASSFLGRQETQYF
TRBJ2-7 | TRBV5-4 | CASSLASGSGDEQYF
TRBJ2-1 | TRBV5-1 | CASSPTVLDRVYNEQFF
TRBJ2-2 | TRBV5-4 | CASSSRTAAGELFF
TRBJ2-1 | TRBV18 | CASSRTGVVNEQFF
TRBJ2-2 | TRBV9 | CASSVVDSSVTGELFF
TRBJ2-1 | TRBV19 | CASSIVENNEQFF
TRBJ2-7 | TRBV19 | CASSPYISEWLSYEQYF
TRBJ1-4 | TRBV5-1 | CASSPGRMTQDEKLFF
TRBJ2-1 | TRBV2 | CASSVAGYNEQFF